This T cell receptor beta chain comes out of a study of liver allograft versus peripheral blood T cells. Overall study: Blood and transplanted-liver T cell receptor repertoires from recipients were compared. Study-wide points: Liver allograft T cell receptor repertoires were reported to differ from peripheral blood repertoires.

The V gene's germline CDR1 is DFQATT and CDR2 SNEGSKA (reference sequence). V dropped 6 bases and J dropped 4 bases, with 6 bases sitting between them. The CDR3 covers 10 residues. A single record per CDR3 protein comes from TCRdb applying MiXCR to the reads. The sample records 4,000 to 6,500 distinct CDR3 sequences, over 15% being singletons. Remarks on this clonotype: No antigen is known for it.

V usage is TRBV20-1 and J usage is TRBJ2-5; D is undetermined. The sequence was obtained from a human patient who had a liver transplant. Some T cells may originate from the graft donor. This CDR3 is CSAPLETQYF. The CDR3 DNA sequence: TGCAGTGCGCCCCTAGAGACCCAGTACTTC.